Listed below are T cell receptor beta chains from one sample, sequenced in a study of shared clonotypes between healthy human individuals. The repertoire was sequenced with immunoSEQ multiplex PCR; TCRdb's copy has only in-frame clones and lacks some. The table includes hundreds of thousands of clones, about three quarters detected once. Sample: memory CD4+ T cells sorted from blood. These receptors were taken from a woman in her twenties or thirties in good health. The conserved cysteine and the conserved F or W are not part of the CDR3 here. Fields, in order: V gene, J gene, CDR3 length, clone size, CDR3 protein. Clone size is stated in some rows and not others, as once, few, many or a class when expanded.

v_call: TRBV7-9; j_call: TRBJ2-3; cdr3_length: 12; clone_size: once; cdr3_aa: ASPPGQVTDTQY
v_call: TRBV30; j_call: TRBJ2-7; cdr3_length: 13; clone_size: few; cdr3_aa: AWSPLNSGSAEQY
v_call: TRBV10-3; j_call: TRBJ1-2; cdr3_length: 12; clone_size: NA; cdr3_aa: ATRRGEPNYGYT
v_call: TRBV6-5; j_call: TRBJ2-1; cdr3_length: 13; clone_size: NA; cdr3_aa: ASSYSPSGYNEQF
v_call: TRBV11-2; j_call: TRBJ1-3; cdr3_length: 13; clone_size: NA; cdr3_aa: ASSQGQTRGNTIY
v_call: TRBV5-6; j_call: TRBJ2-7; cdr3_length: 12; clone_size: once; cdr3_aa: ASSFYQGDYEQY
v_call: TRBV10-2; j_call: TRBJ2-5; cdr3_length: 12; clone_size: NA; cdr3_aa: ASSLAGGPETQY
v_call: TRBV5-1; j_call: TRBJ2-3; cdr3_length: 11; clone_size: NA; cdr3_aa: ASSLGTRPTQY
v_call: TRBV6-1; j_call: TRBJ2-5; cdr3_length: 9; clone_size: few; cdr3_aa: ASGGGETQY
v_call: TRBV29-1; j_call: TRBJ2-7; cdr3_length: 11; clone_size: NA; cdr3_aa: SVEDLSGNEQY
v_call: TRBV29-1; j_call: TRBJ1-5; cdr3_length: 10; clone_size: NA; cdr3_aa: SVRWGNQPQH
v_call: TRBV19; j_call: TRBJ2-5; cdr3_length: 11; clone_size: NA; cdr3_aa: ASSSIGQETQY
v_call: TRBV28; j_call: TRBJ1-1; cdr3_length: 9; clone_size: NA; cdr3_aa: ASSLKGEAF
v_call: TRBV14; j_call: TRBJ1-1; cdr3_length: 13; clone_size: few; cdr3_aa: ASSRVQGKLTEAF
v_call: TRBV28; j_call: TRBJ1-5; cdr3_length: 13; clone_size: NA; cdr3_aa: ASSTGQRMNQPQH
v_call: TRBV11-1; j_call: TRBJ1-1; cdr3_length: 12; clone_size: NA; cdr3_aa: ASSFRLSDTEAF
v_call: TRBV18; j_call: TRBJ2-7; cdr3_length: 14; clone_size: NA; cdr3_aa: ASSPLRRAPDDEQY
v_call: TRBV10-3; j_call: TRBJ2-2; cdr3_length: 12; clone_size: NA; cdr3_aa: AISRDTNTGELF
v_call: TRBV11-3; j_call: TRBJ2-1; cdr3_length: 13; clone_size: NA; cdr3_aa: ASSLDPGTANEQF
v_call: TRBV25-1; j_call: TRBJ2-7; cdr3_length: 13; clone_size: NA; cdr3_aa: ASSESQSDSYEQY
v_call: TRBV28; j_call: TRBJ2-7; cdr3_length: 16; clone_size: once; cdr3_aa: ASSPLTWVGLGVYEQY
v_call: TRBV19; j_call: TRBJ1-1; cdr3_length: 12; clone_size: few; cdr3_aa: ASSRHREVTEAF
v_call: TRBV6-5; j_call: TRBJ1-5; cdr3_length: 11; clone_size: NA; cdr3_aa: ASRGGQGQPQH
v_call: TRBV2; j_call: TRBJ2-6; cdr3_length: 16; clone_size: once; cdr3_aa: ASRRTGTRDSGANVLT
v_call: TRBV5-1; j_call: TRBJ1-3; cdr3_length: 13; clone_size: NA; cdr3_aa: ASSFDYSQGNTIY
v_call: TRBV28; j_call: TRBJ1-5; cdr3_length: 13; clone_size: once; cdr3_aa: ASRFRGTGNQPQH
v_call: TRBV13; j_call: TRBJ1-1; cdr3_length: 13; clone_size: NA; cdr3_aa: ASSTSGGSNTEAF
v_call: TRBV5-1; j_call: TRBJ2-7; cdr3_length: 14; clone_size: NA; cdr3_aa: ASSFTSGQGQYEQY
v_call: TRBV28; j_call: TRBJ1-2; cdr3_length: 10; clone_size: few; cdr3_aa: ASSARTGIST
v_call: TRBV6-5; j_call: TRBJ2-1; cdr3_length: 13; clone_size: NA; cdr3_aa: ASKYSGGIYNEQF
v_call: TRBV5-4; j_call: TRBJ2-2; cdr3_length: 12; clone_size: few; cdr3_aa: ASSSQIDTGELF
v_call: TRBV27; j_call: TRBJ2-7; cdr3_length: 13; clone_size: NA; cdr3_aa: ASSLTGRGPYEQY
v_call: TRBV5-1; j_call: TRBJ2-1; cdr3_length: 14; clone_size: NA; cdr3_aa: ASRQAGGPSYNEQF
v_call: TRBV2; j_call: TRBJ1-2; cdr3_length: 12; clone_size: NA; cdr3_aa: ASSDLQPNYGYT
v_call: TRBV29-1; j_call: TRBJ2-5; cdr3_length: 9; clone_size: NA; cdr3_aa: SGRGRETQY
v_call: TRBV28; j_call: TRBJ2-3; cdr3_length: 11; clone_size: once; cdr3_aa: ASRTGGGDTQY
v_call: TRBV7-9; j_call: TRBJ2-7; cdr3_length: 9; clone_size: NA; cdr3_aa: ASSLTDEQY
v_call: TRBV6-6; j_call: TRBJ1-4; cdr3_length: 12; clone_size: NA; cdr3_aa: ASSRRDGGEKLF
v_call: TRBV28; j_call: TRBJ1-2; cdr3_length: 12; clone_size: NA; cdr3_aa: ASRGTGSAYGYT
v_call: TRBV6-1; j_call: TRBJ1-5; cdr3_length: 13; clone_size: NA; cdr3_aa: ASSEAWGGKQPQH
v_call: TRBV11-3; j_call: TRBJ2-7; cdr3_length: 14; clone_size: NA; cdr3_aa: ASSSGQGGETYEQY